The 2 T cell receptor beta chains below were found in one sample sequenced in a study of cytomegalovirus exposure and HLA in healthy donors. With 60 Vbeta and 13 Jbeta primers, the PCR was carried out. TCRdb keeps only in-frame clones here, not all; method: immunoSEQ multiplex PCR. The profile shows about 180,000 clones, 84% of them singletons. The material sequenced was PBMCs. These receptors were taken from a girl aged 5-17 years in good health and CMV-seropositive.

This clone was seen once. The gene calls are TRBV27 and TRBJ2-1; D is uncertain. Per the germline V gene, CDR1 is MNHEY and CDR2 is SMNVEV (reference sequence). Trimming removed 4 bases at V and 4 bases at J, with 17 bases between. CDR3 length: 16 residues. The CDR3 loop reads CASSSPTKNKYNEQFF. The CDR3 DNA is TGTGCCAGCAGTTCCCCAACAAAGAACAAATACAATGAGCAGTTCTTC.

The chain couples TRBV6-1 to TRBJ1-3, with D possibly being TRBD1 (5 bases). The CDR3 is 15 amino acids. V lost 6 bases and J lost 5, with 17 bases in between. Germline CDR1 and CDR2: MNHNS and SASEGT. For the CDR3, the DNA is TGTGCCAGCAGCCAACCCCGGACACACCGAAACACCATATATTTT. Encoded protein: CASSQPRTHRNTIYF.